Presented here are 29 T cell receptor beta chains from one specimen sequenced in a study of shared clonotypes between healthy human individuals. Method: immunoSEQ multiplex PCR; TCRdb's copy keeps in-frame clones and lacks some. This sample has 2 million to 2.5 million clones, with 80% to 95% found just once. The source material was naive CD4+ T cells from PBMCs. Regarding subset: CD45RA+ positively selected. The source of these receptors is a man between 18 and 29 years old in good health. Some clones in this sample may be carry-over from other donors' samples.

The chain has TRBV28 and TRBJ2-1, with TRBD1 matching 7 bases. Germline CDR1 and CDR2: MDHEN and SYDVKM. V lost 6 bases and J lost 2; bases outside the gene matches: 7. This CDR3 has 15 amino acids. The CDR3 nucleotides read TGTGCCAGCAGGACCTACAGGGGTCCCTACAATGAGCAGTTCTTC. Translating gives CASRTYRGPYNEQFF.

V and J are TRBV5-1 and TRBJ2-1; 8 bases fit TRBD1. Unmatched junction bases numbered 10, after V lost 4 bases and J lost 4 bases. Germline CDR1 reads SGHRS; CDR2 reads YFSETQ. This CDR3 contains 16 residues. The CDR3 DNA reads as TGCGCCAGCAGCCCTCAGACAGGGGAGACGTACAATGAGCAGTTCTTC. It codes for CASSPQTGETYNEQFF.

The chain has TRBV9 and TRBJ1-2, with D perhaps matching TRBD1 (5 bases). Deletions cut 3 bases from V and 4 bases from J, with 7 bases between. Germline-derived CDR1 and CDR2 are SGDLS and YYNGEE. This CDR3 region has 12 residues. The CDR3 DNA follows: TGTGCCAGCAGCGACAGGAGCTATGGCTACACCTTC. It translates to CASSDRSYGYTF.

V gene TRBV13 combines with J gene TRBJ2-5; 7 positions agree with TRBD1. This CDR3 comprises 14 residues. Germline V gives CDR1 PRHDT, CDR2 FYEKMQ (reference sequence). J gave up 1 base and V 2 bases, and 1 base lay outside the gene matches. The DNA for the CDR3 is TGTGCCAGCAGCTTAACAGGGGTCCAAGAGACCCAGTACTTC. Encoded protein: CASSLTGVQETQYF.

The genes are TRBV4-1 and TRBJ2-7, with D uncertain. Trimming shortened V by 0 bases and J by 13 bases, and 16 bases separated the two germline ends. Germline V gene data show CDR1 as MGHRA and CDR2 as YSYEKL. The CDR3 consists of 13 residues. As DNA, the CDR3 is TGCGCCAGCAGCCAAGAGTATCGCACTGCTGTATACTTC. Translating it yields CASSQEYRTAVYF.

The rearrangement joins TRBV5-6 to TRBJ2-7; no clear D. V lost 4 bases and J 4 bases, leaving 6 bases between the germline ends. In germline, CDR1 is SGHDT, CDR2 YYEEEE. This CDR3 has 11 residues. CDR3 bases: TGTGCCAGCAGCGCCGGGTACGAGCAGTACTTC. Its translation is CASSAGYEQYF.

This chain joins TRBV7-9 and TRBJ2-1; no firm D call. Per germline, CDR1 SEHNR and CDR2 FQNEAQ (reference sequence). The CDR3 has 15 amino acids. V was trimmed by 2 bases and J by 0 bases, leaving 8 bases between them. The CDR3 sequence is CASSLLGGSYNEQFF. CDR3 in DNA: TGTGCCAGCAGCTTACTTGGTGGCTCCTACAATGAGCAGTTCTTC. The full variable domain, with the rest looked up from reference TRBV7-9 and TRBJ2-1, is DTGVSQNPRHKITKRGQNVTFRCDPISEHNRLYWYRQTLGQGPEFLTYFQNEAQLEKSRLLSDRFSAERPKGSFSTLEIQRTEQGDSAMYLCASSLLGGSYNEQFFGPGTRLTVL.

A remark on this clone: Other DNA sequences in the sample encode the same CDR3. The V and J genes are TRBV30 and TRBJ1-5; D is unresolved. The CDR3 is made up of 12 amino acids. The V gene lost 2 bases and the J gene lost 2 bases, with 4 bases spanning the gap. Germline CDR1 GTSNPN, CDR2 SVGIG (reference sequence). The CDR3 reads CAWSSGNQPQHF. CDR3 nucleotide sequence: TGTGCCTGGAGTAGTGGCAATCAGCCCCAGCATTTT.

The rearrangement links TRBV28 to TRBJ2-1, with D hard to call. Germline-derived CDR1 and CDR2 are MDHEN and SYDVKM. The V and J ends lost 3 bases and 4 bases respectively, with 16 bases between them. The CDR3 has 16 amino acids. The CDR3 spells CASSLVTLRSYNEQFF. The DNA for the CDR3 is TGTGCCAGCAGTTTGGTCACCTTAAGGTCATACAATGAGCAGTTCTTC.

This clone has just a few counts. The CDR3 DNA reads as TGCACCAGCAGCCGGGGTGGGTTTGGGTATGGCTACACCTTC. Protein sequence: CTSSRGGFGYGYTF. This chain connects TRBV1 to TRBJ1-2. TRBV1 is a documented pseudogene. This CDR3 region has 14 residues.

V usage is TRBV27 and J usage is TRBJ2-6; tentatively, D is TRBD1 (7 bases). CDR1 MNHEY and CDR2 SMNVEV come from the germline V gene (reference sequence). V was shortened by 6 bases and J by 0 bases, with 18 bases between the two germline ends. The CDR3 sequence is 18 residues long. Here the CDR3 reads CASRGLAGQISGANVLTF. The CDR3 nucleotides read TGTGCCAGCAGGGGGCTTGCGGGACAGATCTCTGGGGCCAACGTCCTGACTTTC.

This chain connects TRBV25-1 to TRBJ2-7; D might be TRBD1 (5 bases). The CDR3 sequence is 16 residues long. The V gene's germline CDR1 is MGHDK and CDR2 SYGVNS. Trimming shortened V by 1 base and J by 1 base, and 14 bases separated the two germline ends. CDR3 sequence (DNA): TGTGCCAGCAGTGAATCTAGGGGTAAAGGATCCTACGAGCAGTACTTC. Translated, it gives CASSESRGKGSYEQYF.

This clone was observed a few times. Other nucleotide sequences from this sample produce the same CDR3. The chain uses TRBV28 and TRBJ1-1; D remains ambiguous. Trimming stripped 6 bases from V and 0 bases from J, with 2 bases between. This CDR3 has 11 amino acids. Germline CDR1 is MDHEN and CDR2 is SYDVKM. CDR3 DNA sequence: TGTGCCAGCAGCGTGAACACTGAAGCTTTCTTT. Its translation: CASSVNTEAFF.

CDR3 sequence reads: CASSPFYQETQYF. Written as DNA, the CDR3 is TGTGCCAGCAGCCCCTTCTACCAAGAGACCCAGTACTTC. V usage is TRBV7-3 and J usage is TRBJ2-5, with D unclear. Trimming removed 5 bases at V and 0 bases at J, with 7 bases between. Germline V gene lookup returns CDR1 SGHTA and CDR2 FQGTGA. CDR3 size: 13 residues.

The rearrangement links TRBV10-2 to TRBJ1-5; perhaps TRBD1 as D (6 bases). Deletions cut 10 bases from V and 7 bases from J, with 23 bases between. Looked up from germline, CDR1 is WSHSY and CDR2 is SAAADI. This CDR3 contains 15 residues. CDR3 protein: CATSPTGPGDQPQHF. In DNA form, the CDR3 reads TGCGCCACTTCCCCGACAGGTCCGGGGGACCAGCCCCAGCATTTT.

This clone appeared a few times. The V gene is TRBV19, the J gene TRBJ1-2; maybe TRBD1 (5 bases). Germline V lookup: CDR1 LNHDA, CDR2 SQIVND (reference sequence). This CDR3 is built from 12 residues. V shed 7 bases and J shed 8 bases, with 14 bases lying between them. As DNA, the CDR3 is TGTGCCAGTACCCCCACAAGGGGAGGCTACACCTTC. As protein: CASTPTRGGYTF.

On this clone: The sample holds other DNA sequences that translate to the same CDR3. The chain joins TRBV7-9 to TRBJ1-1, with 7 bases that match TRBD1. Germline V lookup: CDR1 SEHNR, CDR2 FQNEAQ (reference sequence). CDR3 length equals 15 residues. The ends lost 3 bases at V and 4 bases at J; junction bases unmatched: 8. The CDR3 spells CASSLGQGVGTEAFF. The CDR3, as DNA: TGTGCCAGCAGCTTGGGGCAGGGGGTGGGCACTGAAGCTTTCTTT.

DNA for the CDR3: TGTGCCAGCAGCTTCGACAATGAAGAGACCCAGTACTTC. It is translated as CASSFDNEETQYF. The gene calls are TRBV11-2 and TRBJ2-5, with unresolved D. Trimming took 3 bases from V and 3 from J, leaving 8 bases between them. Germline values: CDR1 SGHAT, CDR2 FQNNGV. This CDR3 has 13 residues.

This chain connects TRBV30 to TRBJ2-2; 7 positions agree with TRBD2. Germline V gene data show CDR1 as GTSNPN and CDR2 as SVGIG (reference sequence). The V and J ends lost 3 bases and 1 base, in that order; junction bases with no gene match: 5. CDR3 length: 15 amino acids. The CDR3 is CAWRPPSGNTGELFF. In DNA form, the CDR3 reads TGTGCCTGGAGACCGCCTAGCGGGAACACCGGGGAGCTGTTTTTT.

The V gene is TRBV4-3, the J gene TRBJ2-7; tentatively, D is TRBD1 (6 bases). This CDR3 is 15 amino acids long. CDR1 and CDR2 (germline): LGHNA, YSLEER. Trimming left V 0 bases short and J 1 base short, with 10 bases between. The CDR3 bases are TGCGCCAGCAGCCAAGATCACAGGGTATCCTACGAGCAGTACTTC. Translated, it gives CASSQDHRVSYEQYF.

The chain combines TRBV6-5 with TRBJ2-2; 8 positions match TRBD1. V shed 7 bases and J 7 bases; nucleotides not matched to a gene: 5. CDR3 length: 13 residues. Germline CDR1 and CDR2: MNHEY and SVGAGI. The CDR3 nucleotides read TGTGCCAGCACCCAGGGGGCAGGCGGGGAGCTGTTTTTT. This sequence encodes CASTQGAGGELFF.

The rearrangement links TRBV29-1 to TRBJ2-3; 8 bases map to TRBD1. The CDR3 extends over 13 amino acids. The V segment lost 6 bases and the J segment 5 bases; nucleotides outside the gene matches: 7. CDR1 is SQVTM and CDR2 is ANQGSEA in the germline V gene. The CDR3 is CSVMTGVGDTQYF. The CDR3, as DNA: TGCAGCGTCATGACAGGGGTGGGAGATACGCAGTATTTT.

This clone was found a few times. The J gene is TRBJ2-5, the V gene TRBV19; D is uncertain. Between the trimmed V and J ends, which lost 5 bases and 0 bases, there was a span of 4 bases. CDR1 and CDR2 (germline): LNHDA, SQIVND (reference sequence). The CDR3 has 12 residues. CDR3 sequence: CASSQYQETQYF. The CDR3 coding sequence is TGTGCCAGTAGTCAGTACCAAGAGACCCAGTACTTC.

Details on this clone: Other DNA sequences within the sample encode an identical CDR3. This chain joins TRBV5-1 and TRBJ1-1; D not certain. CDR1 SGHRS and CDR2 YFSETQ come from the germline V gene. The CDR3 extends over 14 amino acids. V lost 1 base, J lost 0 bases, and 7 bases lay in between. For the CDR3, the DNA is TGCGCCAGCAGCTTGCAGGCTATGAACACTGAAGCTTTCTTT. It specifies CASSLQAMNTEAFF.

This chain uses TRBV27 with TRBJ2-3; 7 bases match TRBD1. The V and J ends lost 5 bases and 0 bases, in that order; junction bases with no gene match: 14. In germline, CDR1 is MNHEY, CDR2 SMNVEV (reference sequence). The CDR3 spans 18 residues. CDR3 sequence reads: CASSPEVKARGSTDTQYF. CDR3 in DNA: TGTGCCAGCAGTCCGGAAGTCAAGGCCAGGGGGAGCACAGATACGCAGTATTTT.

V is TRBV6-5 and J is TRBJ2-3; 7 bases match TRBD1. V gave up 5 bases and J gave up 2 bases; unmatched junction bases: 7. Per the germline V gene, CDR1 is MNHEY and CDR2 is SVGAGI. The CDR3 spans 15 residues. The CDR3 protein is CASSLRDRVTDTQYF. DNA of the CDR3: TGTGCCAGCAGTCTTCGGGACAGAGTCACAGATACGCAGTATTTT.

Here the CDR3 reads CASRGWRTLAYEQYF. The CDR3 nucleotides read TGTGCCAGCAGGGGGTGGCGGACGTTAGCCTACGAGCAGTACTTC. V usage is TRBV6-1 and J usage is TRBJ2-7; D is unresolved. The CDR3 covers 15 residues. With 6 bases removed from V and 2 bases from J, the gap between germline ends came to 17 bases. Germline V CDR1 and CDR2: MNHNS, SASEGT.

In its sample, this clone was seen a few times. Distinct nucleotide sequences in the sample also encode this CDR3. CDR3 loop: CASSPGLAGGETQYF. DNA of the CDR3: TGCGCCAGCAGCCCGGGACTAGCGGGAGGAGAGACCCAGTACTTC. This sequence joins TRBV5-1 and TRBJ2-5, with 15 bases lining up with TRBD2. Trimming took 4 bases from V and 4 from J; bases not matched to a gene: 2. Germline CDR1 and CDR2: SGHRS and YFSETQ. This CDR3 comprises 15 residues.

The chain links TRBV5-1 to TRBJ2-2; 9 nucleotides match TRBD2. Looked up from germline, CDR1 is SGHRS and CDR2 is YFSETQ. V shed 5 bases, J shed 6 bases, and the junction held 8 bases outside the gene matches. The CDR3 covers 15 residues. In DNA, the CDR3 is TGCGCCAGCAGTTCGAGCGGGAGGTTGGCCGGGGAGCTGTTTTTT. It encodes CASSSSGRLAGELFF.